This T cell receptor (beta chain) was observed in a study of OX40 agonist ivuxolimab in advanced cancers. At the level of the study: Participants could have had prior anti-PD-1, anti-PD-L1 or anti-CTLA-4 therapy, and around 40% had some.

Study results and limitations: CD8+ T cells showed, on average, more clonal expansion than CD4+ cells.

This table comes from immunoSEQ multiplex PCR, and its TCRdb copy is limited to in-frame clones, with some not included. Of under 50,000 clones listed, 88% are singletons. The study sampled blood at baseline, cycle 4 day 1, and cycle 7 day 1. Points on this clone: The antigen remains undetermined.

This sequence originates from an adult with an advanced solid tumor such as melanoma, head and neck, liver or kidney cancer. The sequences come from CD4+ or CD8+ T cells sorted from blood, collected in a trial of the OX40 agonist ivuxolimab.

In DNA, the CDR3 is TGTGCCAGCAATGAGGGACTAGCCGTAATAGATACGGGGTACGAGCAGTACTTC. Translating gives CASNEGLAVIDTGYEQYF. The V gene is TRBV6-4, the J gene TRBJ2-7; 9 bases fit TRBD2. Germline loops: CDR1 MRHNA, CDR2 SNTAGT. This CDR3 comprises 18 residues. V lost 7 bases to trimming and J lost 4 bases; unmatched junction nucleotides: 20.